This TCR beta chain derives from a study of PD-1 blockade in classical Hodgkin lymphoma. CDR1 is LGHNA, CDR2 YSLEER, per germline. Germline trimming cut 0 bases from V and 5 bases from J; bases unmatched to any gene: 12. The CDR3 sequence is 17 residues long. Only in-frame clones appear in the TCRdb table, and some are missing; sequencing was by immunoSEQ multiplex PCR. This sample has fewer than 30,000 clones, with over 80% found just once. With no exception, relapse followed autologous stem cell transplantation in all patients, and brentuximab vedotin exposure varied. The chain couples TRBV4-3 to TRBJ1-1; 7 bases map to TRBD1. The starting material was peripheral blood mononuclear cells (PBMCs), obtained before the second cycle of nivolumab. This clonotype originated in a human donor with classical Hodgkin lymphoma. In nucleotides, the CDR3 is TGCGCCAGCAGCCAAGATCTGACGTCAGGGGGGTCGACTGAAGCTTTCTTT. It codes for CASSQDLTSGGSTEAFF.